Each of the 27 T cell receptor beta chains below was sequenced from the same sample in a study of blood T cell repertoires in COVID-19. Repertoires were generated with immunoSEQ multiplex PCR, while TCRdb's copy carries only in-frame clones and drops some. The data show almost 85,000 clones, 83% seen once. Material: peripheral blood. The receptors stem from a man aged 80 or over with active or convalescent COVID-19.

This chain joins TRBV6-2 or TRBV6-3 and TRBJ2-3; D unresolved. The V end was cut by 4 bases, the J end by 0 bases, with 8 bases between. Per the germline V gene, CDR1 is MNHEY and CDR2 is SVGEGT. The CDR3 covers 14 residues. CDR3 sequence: CASSWLFSTDTQYF. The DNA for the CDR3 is TGTGCCAGCAGTTGGCTCTTTAGCACAGATACGCAGTATTTT.

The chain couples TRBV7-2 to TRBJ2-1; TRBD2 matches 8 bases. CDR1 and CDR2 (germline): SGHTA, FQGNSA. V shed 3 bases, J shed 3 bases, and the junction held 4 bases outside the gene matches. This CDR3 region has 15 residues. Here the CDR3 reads CASSFGGAGYNEQFF. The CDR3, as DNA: TGTGCCAGCAGCTTCGGGGGGGCCGGCTACAATGAGCAGTTCTTC.

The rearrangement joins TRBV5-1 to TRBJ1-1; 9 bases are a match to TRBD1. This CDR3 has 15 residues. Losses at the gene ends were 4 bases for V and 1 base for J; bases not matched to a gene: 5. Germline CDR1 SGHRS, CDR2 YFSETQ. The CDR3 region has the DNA TGCGCCAGCAGCCCACAGGGGGCCCGGAACACTGAAGCTTTCTTT. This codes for CASSPQGARNTEAFF.

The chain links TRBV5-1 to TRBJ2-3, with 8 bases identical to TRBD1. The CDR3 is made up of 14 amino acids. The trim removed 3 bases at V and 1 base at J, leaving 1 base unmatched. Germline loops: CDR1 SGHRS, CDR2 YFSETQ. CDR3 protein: CASSSTGGTDTQYF. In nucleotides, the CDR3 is TGCGCCAGCAGCTCGACAGGGGGCACAGATACGCAGTATTTT.

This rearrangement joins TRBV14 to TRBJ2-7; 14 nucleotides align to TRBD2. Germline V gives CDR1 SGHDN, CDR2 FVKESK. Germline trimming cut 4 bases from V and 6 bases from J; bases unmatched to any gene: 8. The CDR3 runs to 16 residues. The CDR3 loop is CASSPGLAGAEVEQYF. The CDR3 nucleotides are TGTGCCAGCAGCCCGGGACTAGCGGGGGCGGAGGTCGAGCAGTACTTC.

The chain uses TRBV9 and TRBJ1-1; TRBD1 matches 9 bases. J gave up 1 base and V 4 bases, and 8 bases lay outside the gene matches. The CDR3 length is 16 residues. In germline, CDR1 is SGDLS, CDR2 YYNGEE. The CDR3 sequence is CASSNRDRVPNTEAFF. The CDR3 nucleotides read TGTGCCAGCAGCAACCGGGACAGGGTCCCGAACACTGAAGCTTTCTTT. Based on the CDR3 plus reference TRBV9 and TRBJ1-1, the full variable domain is DSGVTQTPKHLITATGQRVTLRCSPRSGDLSVYWYQQSLDQGLQFLIQYYNGEERAKGNILERFSAQQFPDLHSELNLSSLELGDSALYFCASSNRDRVPNTEAFFGQGTRLTVV.

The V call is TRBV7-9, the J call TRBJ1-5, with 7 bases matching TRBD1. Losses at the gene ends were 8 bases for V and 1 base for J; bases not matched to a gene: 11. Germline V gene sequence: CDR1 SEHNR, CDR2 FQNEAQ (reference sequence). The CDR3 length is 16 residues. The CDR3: CASSNRGWGSNQPQHF. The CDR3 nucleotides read TGTGCCAGCTCAAACAGGGGATGGGGGAGCAATCAGCCCCAGCATTTT.

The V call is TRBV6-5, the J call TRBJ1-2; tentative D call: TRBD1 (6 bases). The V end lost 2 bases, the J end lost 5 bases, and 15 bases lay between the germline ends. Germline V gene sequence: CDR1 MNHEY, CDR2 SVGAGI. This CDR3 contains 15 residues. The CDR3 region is CASSYVQGRSYGYTF. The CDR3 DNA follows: TGTGCCAGCAGTTACGTACAGGGAAGGTCATATGGCTACACCTTC.

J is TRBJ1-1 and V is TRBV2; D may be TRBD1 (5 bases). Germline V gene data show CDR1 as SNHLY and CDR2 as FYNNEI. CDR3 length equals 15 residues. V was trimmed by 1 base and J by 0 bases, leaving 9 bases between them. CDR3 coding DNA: TGTGCCAGCAGTGAAGGGGGGGTCTTGAACACTGAAGCTTTCTTT. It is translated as CASSEGGVLNTEAFF.

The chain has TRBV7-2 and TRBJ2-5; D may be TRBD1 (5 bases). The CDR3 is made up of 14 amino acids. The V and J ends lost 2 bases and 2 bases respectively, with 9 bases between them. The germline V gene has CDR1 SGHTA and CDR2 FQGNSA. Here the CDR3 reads CASSLIAGQETQYF. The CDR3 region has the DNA TGTGCCAGCAGCTTAATCGCAGGGCAAGAGACCCAGTACTTC. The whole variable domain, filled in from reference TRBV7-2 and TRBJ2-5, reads GAGVSQSPSNKVTEKGKDVELRCDPISGHTALYWYRQSLGQGLEFLIYFQGNSAPDKSGLPSDRFSAERTGGSVSTLTIQRTQQEDSAVYLCASSLIAGQETQYFGPGTRLLVL.

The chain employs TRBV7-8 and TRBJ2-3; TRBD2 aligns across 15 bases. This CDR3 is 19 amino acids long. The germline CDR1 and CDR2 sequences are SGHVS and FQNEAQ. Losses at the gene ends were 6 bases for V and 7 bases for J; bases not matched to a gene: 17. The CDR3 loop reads CASRKQPGLAGGAYNTQYF. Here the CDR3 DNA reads TGTGCCAGCAGGAAGCAACCGGGACTAGCGGGGGGCGCATATAATACGCAGTATTTT.

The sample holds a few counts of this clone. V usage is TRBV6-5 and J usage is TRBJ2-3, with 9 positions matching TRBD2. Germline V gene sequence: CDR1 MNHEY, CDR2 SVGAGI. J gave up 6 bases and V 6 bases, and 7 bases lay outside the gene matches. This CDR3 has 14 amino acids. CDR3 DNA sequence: TGTGCCAGCAGCGGAGCGGGGGGCAGGGATACGCAGTATTTT. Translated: CASSGAGGRDTQYF.

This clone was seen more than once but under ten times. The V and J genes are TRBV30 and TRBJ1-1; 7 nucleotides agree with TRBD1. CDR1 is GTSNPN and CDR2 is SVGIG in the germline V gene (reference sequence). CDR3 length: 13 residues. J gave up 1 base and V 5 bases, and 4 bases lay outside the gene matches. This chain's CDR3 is CAWEGQENTEAFF. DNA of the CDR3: TGTGCCTGGGAAGGACAGGAGAACACTGAAGCTTTCTTT.

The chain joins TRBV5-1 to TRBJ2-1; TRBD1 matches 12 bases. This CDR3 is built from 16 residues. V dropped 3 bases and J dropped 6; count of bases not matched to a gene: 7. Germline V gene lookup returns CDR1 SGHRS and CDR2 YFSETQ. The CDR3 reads CASSSKPGQGANEQFF. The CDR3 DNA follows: TGCGCCAGCAGCTCGAAACCGGGACAGGGGGCCAATGAGCAGTTCTTC.

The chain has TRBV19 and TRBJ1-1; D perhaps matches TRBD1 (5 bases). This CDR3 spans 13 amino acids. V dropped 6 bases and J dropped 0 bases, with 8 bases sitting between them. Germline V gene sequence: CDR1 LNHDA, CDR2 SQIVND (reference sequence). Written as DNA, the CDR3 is TGTGCCAGTAGGAGGGACTTGAACACTGAAGCTTTCTTT. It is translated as CASRRDLNTEAFF.

The CDR3 is CASSLWGVHEQYF. CDR3 in DNA: TGTGCCAGCAGCTTGTGGGGGGTCCACGAGCAGTACTTC. The chain employs TRBV5-6 and TRBJ2-7; D perhaps matches TRBD2 (6 bases). Germline V gene lookup returns CDR1 SGHDT and CDR2 YYEEEE. The CDR3 is 13 residues long. V was trimmed by 1 base and J by 5 bases, leaving 10 bases between them.

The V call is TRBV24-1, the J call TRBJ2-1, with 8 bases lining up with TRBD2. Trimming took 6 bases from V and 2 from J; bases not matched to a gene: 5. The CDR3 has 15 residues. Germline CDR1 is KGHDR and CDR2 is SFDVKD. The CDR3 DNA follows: TGTGCCACCAGTAAGGCGGGAGGTGCCTACAATGAGCAGTTCTTC. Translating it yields CATSKAGGAYNEQFF.

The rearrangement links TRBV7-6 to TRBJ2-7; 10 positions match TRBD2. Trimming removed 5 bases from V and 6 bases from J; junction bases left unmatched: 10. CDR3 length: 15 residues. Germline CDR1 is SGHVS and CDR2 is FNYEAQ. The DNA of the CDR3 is TGTGCCAGCAGCCCCAGACTAGCGGGTATGGGCGAGCAGTACTTC. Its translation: CASSPRLAGMGEQYF.

As DNA, the CDR3 is TGCGCCAGCAGCTCGGACAGGGCGGCCTATAATTCACCCCTCCACTTT. It encodes CASSSDRAAYNSPLHF. The chain is built from TRBV5-1 and TRBJ1-6, with 8 positions matching TRBD1. The CDR3 has 16 amino acids. Germline V gene sequence: CDR1 SGHRS, CDR2 YFSETQ. Unmatched junction bases numbered 4, after V lost 3 bases and J lost 2 bases.

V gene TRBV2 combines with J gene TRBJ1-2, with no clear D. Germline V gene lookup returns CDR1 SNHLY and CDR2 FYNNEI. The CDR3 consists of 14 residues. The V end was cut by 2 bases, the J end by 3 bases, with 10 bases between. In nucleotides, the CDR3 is TGTGCCAGCAGTGAATCGGGGTTAGACTATGGCTACACCTTC. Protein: CASSESGLDYGYTF.

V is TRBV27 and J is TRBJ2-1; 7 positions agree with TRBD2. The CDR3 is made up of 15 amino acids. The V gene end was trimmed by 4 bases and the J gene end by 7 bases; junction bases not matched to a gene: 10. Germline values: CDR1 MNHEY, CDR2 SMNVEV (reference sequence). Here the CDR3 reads CASSSGGPHGNEQFF. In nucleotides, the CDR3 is TGTGCCAGCAGTTCGGGGGGACCCCATGGGAATGAGCAGTTCTTC.

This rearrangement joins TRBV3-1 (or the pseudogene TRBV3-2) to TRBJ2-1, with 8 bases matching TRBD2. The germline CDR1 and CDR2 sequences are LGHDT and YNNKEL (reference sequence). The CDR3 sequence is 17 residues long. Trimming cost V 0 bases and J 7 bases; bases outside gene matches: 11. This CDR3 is CASSQDASGGRRNEQFF. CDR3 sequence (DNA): TGTGCCAGCAGCCAAGATGCCAGCGGGGGCAGAAGGAATGAGCAGTTCTTC.

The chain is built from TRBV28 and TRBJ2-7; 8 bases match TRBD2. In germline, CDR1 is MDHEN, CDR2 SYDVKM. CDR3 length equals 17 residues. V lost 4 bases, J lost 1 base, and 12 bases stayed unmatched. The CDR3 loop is CASSSPGSGGRSYEQYF. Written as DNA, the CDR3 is TGTGCCAGCAGTTCCCCGGGGAGCGGGGGAAGGTCCTACGAGCAGTACTTC.

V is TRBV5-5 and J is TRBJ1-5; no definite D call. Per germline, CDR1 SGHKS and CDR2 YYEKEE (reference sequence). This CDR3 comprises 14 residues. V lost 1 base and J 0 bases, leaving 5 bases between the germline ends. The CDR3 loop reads CASSLTDSNQPQHF. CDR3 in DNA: TGTGCCAGCAGCTTGACAGATAGCAATCAGCCCCAGCATTTT.

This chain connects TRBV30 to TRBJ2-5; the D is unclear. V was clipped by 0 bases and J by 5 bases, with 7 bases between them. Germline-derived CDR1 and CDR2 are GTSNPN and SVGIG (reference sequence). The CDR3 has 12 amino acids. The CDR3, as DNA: TGTGCCTGGAGTGTACTTTTGGAGACCCAGTACTTC. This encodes CAWSVLLETQYF.

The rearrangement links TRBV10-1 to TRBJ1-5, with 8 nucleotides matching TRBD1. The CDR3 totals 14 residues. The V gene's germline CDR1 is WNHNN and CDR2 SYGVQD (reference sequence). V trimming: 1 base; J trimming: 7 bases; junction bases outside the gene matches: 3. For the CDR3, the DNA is TGCGCCAGCAGTGAGTGGACAGGGCAACAGCCCCAGCATTTT. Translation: CASSEWTGQQPQHF.

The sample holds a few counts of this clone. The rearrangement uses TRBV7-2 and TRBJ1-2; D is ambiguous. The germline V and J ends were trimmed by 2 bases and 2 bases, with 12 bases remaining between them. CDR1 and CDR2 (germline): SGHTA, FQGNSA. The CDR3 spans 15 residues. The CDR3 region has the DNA TGTGCCAGCAGCTTATCCTTCGGGGAAAACTATGGCTACACCTTC. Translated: CASSLSFGENYGYTF.